A selection of T cell receptor beta chains follows, all from one sample in a study of cytomegalovirus exposure and HLA in healthy donors. This table comes from immunoSEQ multiplex PCR, and its TCRdb copy is limited to in-frame clones, with some not included. The sample shows about 180,000 clones, approximately 72% of them seen only once. Sequenced input: PBMCs. Source of these receptors: a human donor in good health. Each CDR3 is given with its conserved first and last residue. D genes are given only for firm matches. Clone size is stated in some rows and not others, as once, few, many or a class when expanded.

size,V,D,J,CDR3,DNA
-,TRBV7-2,-,TRBJ1-1,CASSSPRGNTEAFF,TGTGCCAGCAGCTCACCCCGGGGTAACACTGAAGCTTTCTTT
-,TRBV5-1,-,TRBJ2-3,CASSLVGLSTDTQYF,TGCGCCAGCAGCTTGGTGGGACTGAGCACAGATACGCAGTATTTT
-,TRBV7-2,TRBD2,TRBJ2-7,CASSLILAGHYEQYF,TGTGCCAGCAGCTTAATACTAGCGGGGCACTACGAGCAGTACTTC
-,TRBV6-6,-,TRBJ2-3,CASSQFSHTDTQYF,TGTGCCAGCAGTCAGTTCTCCCACACAGATACGCAGTATTTT
-,TRBV19,-,TRBJ1-1,CASSRGPSSTEAFF,TGTGCCAGTAGTAGGGGGCCATCGTCCACTGAAGCTTTCTTT
-,TRBV5-4,TRBD2,TRBJ2-5,CASSKKRLAGGQETQYF,TGTGCCAGCAGCAAAAAGCGACTAGCGGGGGGGCAAGAGACCCAGTACTTC
-,TRBV30,TRBD1,TRBJ1-6,CAWSVDRDGNSPLHF,TGTGCCTGGAGTGTAGACAGGGATGGTAATTCACCCCTCCACTTT
-,TRBV5-4,TRBD1,TRBJ1-1,CASSLSRLGSRGAFF,TGTGCCAGCAGCTTGAGTAGGTTAGGTTCCAGGGGGGCTTTCTTT
-,TRBV11-3,-,TRBJ2-2,CASSPSLRGELFF,TGTGCCAGCAGCCCCTCCCTTCGGGGGGAGCTGTTTTTT
-,TRBV7-3,-,TRBJ2-3,CASGRDSTDTQYF,TGTGCCAGCGGTCGGGATTCCACAGATACGCAGTATTTT
few,TRBV29-1,TRBD2,TRBJ2-2,CSVPLAGSNTGELFF,TGCAGCGTTCCCCTAGCGGGGTCGAACACCGGGGAGCTGTTTTTT
-,TRBV11-3,TRBD2,TRBJ2-1,CASSFRRGGYNEQFF,TGTGCCAGCAGTTTCCGACGGGGGGGCTACAATGAGCAGTTCTTC
few,TRBV4-2,TRBD2,TRBJ2-3,CASRSVAGDGTDTQYF,TGTGCCAGCAGATCGGTAGCGGGGGACGGCACAGATACGCAGTATTTT
-,TRBV18,TRBD1,TRBJ2-3,CASSPSGSRGRSTDTQYF,TGTGCCAGCTCACCAAGCGGAAGCAGGGGGCGATCCACAGATACGCAGTATTTT
-,TRBV7-3,-,TRBJ1-1,CASSLTDPTPGEAFF,TGTGCCAGCAGCCTGACCGACCCGACCCCAGGGGAAGCTTTCTTT
-,TRBV4-3,TRBD1,TRBJ2-3,CASSQDPGQGTDTQYF,TGCGCCAGCAGCCAAGATCCGGGACAGGGGACAGATACGCAGTATTTT
-,TRBV7-8,-,TRBJ1-1,CASSSSRGTEAFF,TGTGCCAGCAGCTCCAGCCGGGGCACTGAAGCTTTCTTT
once,TRBV4-1,TRBD1,TRBJ2-1,CASSQDGQGYNEQFF,TGCGCCAGCAGCCAAGATGGACAGGGTTACAATGAGCAGTTCTTC
-,TRBV5-1,-,TRBJ1-3,CASSPNSVQSSGNTIYF,TGCGCCAGCAGCCCGAACTCGGTACAGAGCTCTGGAAACACCATATATTTT
once,TRBV5-4,-,TRBJ1-1,CASSLMSENTEAFF,TGTGCCAGCAGCTTGATGTCAGAGAACACTGAAGCTTTCTTT
few,TRBV4-1,TRBD1,TRBJ1-2,CASSQAGTVYGYTF,TGCGCCAGCAGCCAAGCCGGGACAGTCTATGGCTACACCTTC
-,TRBV7-6,TRBD1,TRBJ1-6,CASSLGQGIGSPLHF,TGTGCCAGCAGCTTAGGACAGGGAATAGGTTCACCCCTCCACTTT
-,TRBV10-2,TRBD1,TRBJ2-3,CASSDGQGVADTQYF,TGCGCCAGCAGTGACGGACAGGGGGTGGCAGATACGCAGTATTTT
-,TRBV5-1,-,TRBJ2-1,CASSQGGRDEQFF,TGCGCCAGCAGCCAAGGGGGGAGGGATGAGCAGTTCTTC
-,TRBV30,TRBD2,TRBJ2-5,CAWGGGGGAGETQYF,TGTGCCTGGGGAGGGGGCGGGGGGGCCGGAGAGACCCAGTACTTC
-,TRBV19,-,TRBJ2-7,CASSAGTVYEQYF,TGTGCCAGTAGTGCGGGGACAGTCTACGAGCAGTACTTC
-,TRBV5-1,-,TRBJ1-4,CASSFSGATNEKLFF,TGCGCCAGCAGCTTCTCAGGGGCAACTAATGAAAAACTGTTTTTT
-,TRBV21-1,-,TRBJ2-7,CASSKGAGGTYF,TGTGCCAGCAGCAAAGGGGCAGGGGGTACGTACTTC
few,TRBV7-8,-,TRBJ2-1,CASSRSGEQFF,TGTGCCAGCAGCCGATCAGGAGAGCAGTTCTTC
-,TRBV7-6,-,TRBJ2-7,CASSDSYEQYF,TGTGCCAGCAGCGACAGCTACGAGCAGTACTTC
-,TRBV30,-,TRBJ1-1,CAWSVRGGTEAFF,TGTGCCTGGAGTGTACGGGGGGGGACTGAAGCTTTCTTT
-,TRBV5-1,TRBD1,TRBJ2-5,CASRKGQGPQETQYF,TGCGCCAGCAGAAAGGGACAGGGGCCCCAAGAGACCCAGTACTTC
-,TRBV25-1,TRBD1,TRBJ1-5,CASSDPGTENQPQHF,TGTGCCAGCAGTGACCCTGGGACAGAAAATCAGCCCCAGCATTTT
few,TRBV7-8,TRBD1,TRBJ2-5,CASSPRTGGAETQYF,TGTGCCAGCAGCCCCAGGACAGGGGGTGCGGAGACCCAGTACTTC
-,TRBV5-1,-,TRBJ2-7,CASSLSGSSYEQYF,TGCGCCAGCAGCTTATCCGGGAGCTCCTACGAGCAGTACTTC
-,TRBV5-1,TRBD1,TRBJ1-2,CASSTLRQGPQANYGYTF,TGCGCCAGCAGCACACTCAGACAGGGTCCCCAAGCTAACTATGGCTACACCTTC
once,TRBV6-6,-,TRBJ2-7,CASSYLGPQGSEQYF,TGTGCCAGCAGTTACCTGGGACCACAGGGAAGCGAGCAGTACTTC
-,TRBV6-6,-,TRBJ2-1,CAISGVAHEQFF,TGTGCCATCTCAGGGGTAGCGCATGAGCAGTTCTTC
-,TRBV5-1,-,TRBJ1-1,CASSFRRPGGTEAFF,TGCGCCAGCAGCTTCCGAAGGCCCGGAGGCACTGAAGCTTTCTTT
-,TRBV5-4,-,TRBJ1-3,CASSLDPFSRNTIYF,TGTGCCAGCAGCTTGGACCCCTTTAGCCGAAACACCATATATTTT
-,TRBV2,TRBD1,TRBJ2-3,CARGQGADTQYF,TGTGCCAGAGGACAGGGGGCAGATACGCAGTATTTT
-,TRBV19,TRBD1,TRBJ1-2,CASSAGQGYFGYTF,TGTGCCAGTAGCGCGGGACAGGGGTATTTCGGCTACACCTTC
-,TRBV11-2,TRBD2,TRBJ2-3,CASSLVLAGTPSTDTQYF,TGTGCCAGCAGCTTAGTACTAGCGGGGACCCCTAGCACAGATACGCAGTATTTT
-,TRBV6-5,TRBD1,TRBJ2-7,CASSYGQGWQYF,TGTGCCAGCAGTTACGGACAGGGTTGGCAGTACTTC
-,TRBV27,TRBD1,TRBJ1-5,CASSPYSPDRGNQPQHF,TGTGCCAGCAGTCCCTATTCCCCGGACAGGGGCAATCAGCCCCAGCATTTT
-,TRBV7-7,-,TRBJ2-1,CASSSAGAGEQFF,TGTGCTAGCAGCTCAGCAGGGGCTGGAGAGCAGTTCTTC
-,TRBV27,TRBD1,TRBJ2-7,CASSYGTGETSYEQYF,TGTGCCAGCAGTTACGGGACAGGGGAAACCTCCTACGAGCAGTACTTC
-,TRBV9,-,TRBJ2-2,CASSVATSGELFF,TGTGCCAGCAGCGTAGCTACTTCCGGGGAGCTGTTTTTT
-,TRBV12-5,-,TRBJ2-1,CASGPGDRNNEQFF,TGTGCTAGTGGTCCCGGCGACAGAAACAATGAGCAGTTCTTC
-,TRBV2,-,TRBJ1-2,CACLRGGYTF,TGTGCCTGCCTCAGGGGTGGCTACACCTTC
few,TRBV7-6,-,TRBJ2-1,CASSLAGANEQFF,TGTGCCAGCAGCCTTGCGGGGGCAAATGAGCAGTTCTTC
-,TRBV2,TRBD2,TRBJ2-7,CARRTSGGYEQYF,TGTGCCAGAAGGACTAGCGGGGGATACGAGCAGTACTTC
few,TRBV25-1,-,TRBJ2-1,CASRLSGSYNEQFF,TGTGCCAGCAGACTGTCGGGGTCCTACAATGAGCAGTTCTTC
-,TRBV5-4,TRBD2,TRBJ2-4,CASSRGLENIQYF,TGTGCCAGCAGTCGCGGACTAGAAAACATTCAGTACTTC
-,TRBV27,-,TRBJ2-7,CASSIGSVKYEQYF,TGTGCCAGCAGCATCGGGTCGGTTAAATACGAGCAGTACTTC
-,TRBV6-5,-,TRBJ2-5,CARLAHPETQYF,TGTGCCAGACTAGCCCATCCGGAGACCCAGTACTTC
-,TRBV7-3,TRBD2,TRBJ2-5,CASSLTSGPLETQYF,TGTGCCAGCAGCTTGACTAGCGGGCCTTTGGAGACCCAGTACTTC